This entry features one T cell receptor (beta chain) sequence. This entry belongs to a study of blood T cell repertoires in COVID-19. Study-level background: COVID-19 samples, acute and convalescent, were from the United States, Italy and Spain. PBMCs, B-cell-depleted T cells, or T cells provided the cDNA or gDNA that made up the material.

Measured with immunoSEQ multiplex PCR; TCRdb has only the in-frame clones, and not every one. The table records around 60,000 clones, 89% of them present only once. Germline V lookup: CDR1 LNHNV, CDR2 YYDKDF (reference sequence). The CDR3 has 16 amino acids. V lost 1 base to trimming and J lost 1 base, with 12 bases between them. Sequencing was carried out using peripheral blood. The source of this sequence is a woman aged 60-75 years with active COVID-19. The chain has TRBV15 and TRBJ2-3, with D possibly TRBD2 on 7 matching bases. The CDR3 DNA sequence: TGTGCCACCAGCAGAGTGTTAGGGGGGGGCACAGATACGCAGTATTTT. Its translation is CATSRVLGGGTDTQYF.